These T cell receptor beta chains were read from a single sample in a study of blood T cell repertoires in COVID-19. The repertoire was sequenced with immunoSEQ multiplex PCR; TCRdb's copy has only in-frame clones and lacks some. Here the sample spans roughly 400,000 clones, around nine tenths being singletons. The sample consisted of PBMCs or T cells enriched from blood (not recorded which). The receptor set was obtained from a woman aged 18-35 years who had been exposed to COVID-19. The CDR3 runs from the conserved cysteine through the conserved F or W. D genes are given only for firm matches. Clone size is stated in some rows and not others, as once, few, many or a class when expanded.

>TRBD2|NA|TRBJ2-1|TRBV11-1
TGTGCCAGCAGCAGACTAGCGGGGGGGGATGAGCAGTTCTTC
CASSRLAGGDEQFF
>NA|NA|TRBJ1-5|TRBV7-2
TGTGCCAGCAGCTTCGTGGAGGGTCGTCAGCCCCAGCATTTT
CASSFVEGRQPQHF
>TRBD2|NA|TRBJ2-1|TRBV19
TGTGCCAGTAGTATCCCGGGACTAGCGGGGGGGAATGAGCAGTTCTTC
CASSIPGLAGGNEQFF
>NA|NA|TRBJ1-6|TRBV7-2
TGTGCCAGCAGGGGCGGGGAAGGGAATTCACCCCTCCACTTT
CASRGGEGNSPLHF
>TRBD1|once|TRBJ1-2|TRBV5-6
TGTGCCAGCAGCTTGATAGGGGCGGGACAGCCCAATGGCTACACCTTC
CASSLIGAGQPNGYTF
>TRBD1|NA|TRBJ1-5|TRBV6-5
TGTGCCAGCAGTTTGGACAGGGATAGCAATCAGCCCCAGCATTTT
CASSLDRDSNQPQHF
>NA|once|TRBJ1-1|TRBV4-3
TGCGCCAGCAGCCAAGATAAGGGGTATACTGAAGCTTTCTTT
CASSQDKGYTEAFF
>NA|NA|TRBJ1-2|TRBV9
TGTGCCAGCAGCGTAGCTCGGCAGGGAGGCTATGGCTACACCTTC
CASSVARQGGYGYTF
>TRBD1|NA|TRBJ1-2|TRBV18
TGTGCCAGCTCACGGACCTGGGACAGCTATGGCTACACCTTC
CASSRTWDSYGYTF
>TRBD2|NA|TRBJ2-1|TRBV7-9
TGTGCCAGCAGGGGAAGCGGGGCATACAATGAGCAGTTCTTC
CASRGSGAYNEQFF
>NA|NA|TRBJ1-1|TRBV7-2
TGTGCCAGCAGCCCCCTCCTCGGCACTGAAGCTTTCTTT
CASSPLLGTEAFF
>TRBD1|NA|TRBJ2-2|TRBV9
TGTGCCAGCAGCGTAGAGCACGGGACAGGGATACCCGGGGAGCTGTTTTTT
CASSVEHGTGIPGELFF
>NA|NA|TRBJ1-5|TRBV4-1
TGCGCCAGCAGTCGACTTGGTTTGAATCAGCCCCAGCATTTT
CASSRLGLNQPQHF
>NA|NA|TRBJ1-2|TRBV10-3
TGTGCCATCAGTGAGTCCGGGGGTAGGAACTATGGCTACACCTTC
CAISESGGRNYGYTF
>TRBD2|NA|TRBJ2-2|TRBV18
TGTGCCAGCTCACCTCGCGGACTAGCGGGAGGTACCGGGGAGCTGTTTTTT
CASSPRGLAGGTGELFF
>NA|NA|TRBJ1-1|TRBV7-6
TGTGCCAGCAGCTTAAGGCAGGGGAACACTGAAGCTTTCTTT
CASSLRQGNTEAFF
>NA|once|TRBJ1-2|TRBV18
TGTGCCAGCTCCCTCTCTAGGCAGTTTAAGTTGGACTATGGCTACACCTTC
CASSLSRQFKLDYGYTF
>NA|NA|TRBJ2-3|TRBV7-2
TGTGCCAGCAGCTTGAGTTCGCGTAGCACAGATACGCAGTATTTT
CASSLSSRSTDTQYF
>NA|NA|TRBJ1-5|TRBV19
TGTGCCAGTAGTATTCGTGGGGGCTCGGGCAATCAGCCCCAGCATTTT
CASSIRGGSGNQPQHF
>NA|NA|TRBJ1-4|TRBV7-2
TGTGCCAGCAGCCCTTTTGCAACTAATGAAAAACTGTTTTTT
CASSPFATNEKLFF
>NA|NA|TRBJ2-2|TRBV7-9
TGTGCCAGCAGAACGTCGGGAGCCACCGGGGAGCTGTTTTTT
CASRTSGATGELFF
>TRBD2|NA|TRBJ2-5|TRBV25-1
TGTGCCAGCAGTGAATACTCTAGCGGGGGGCCTCGGCAAGAGACCCAGTACTTC
CASSEYSSGGPRQETQYF
>TRBD2|NA|TRBJ2-1|TRBV5-1
TGCGCCAGCCGGAGCGGGGGGGCCGTAAATGAGCAGTTCTTC
CASRSGGAVNEQFF
>NA|NA|TRBJ1-3|TRBV5-6
TGTGCCAGCAGCTTTTGGACACCTCAATCTGGAAACACCATATATTTT
CASSFWTPQSGNTIYF